The subject of this entry is one TCR beta chain. Its antigen is currently not known. No base qualities exist here, and no much larger clone lies one base off it. This record belongs to a study of shared clonotypes between healthy human individuals (dated by TCRdb to about 2020). The study in broad terms: A few men and two women, aged 18 to 49 years, made up the cohort. Per donor, three plates each were used for CD4 naive and CD4 memory, two for CD8 naive, and one for CD8 memory. To estimate repertoire size and how much clonotype sharing occurs between individuals, the study deeply sequenced the blood TCR repertoires of five healthy adults. Different laboratories and diverse techniques were used to prepare libraries and sequence TCR repertoires, to increase sequencing depth and limit assay-specific biases. Leukapheresis yielded between about 0.85 and 10 billion PBMCs per donor.

Study-wide findings and limitations: The small number of donors limited the genetic and exposure-history diversity represented. Only blood was sampled, and tissue TCR repertoires likely differ from those in blood. Sharing across a handful of donors was observed for 5% to 6.5% of naive CD4, under 4% of naive CD8, 2% to 2.5% of memory CD4, and roughly 0.4% of memory CD8 clonotypes. Clonotypes shared by all four sorted-subset donors showed higher generation probabilities than non-shared clonotypes. Even with the large sequencing depth, rarefaction of the sorted-subset datasets indicated that sequencing was incomplete. Naive subsets generally had larger estimated clonotype richness than memory subsets did. Pairwise subsampling led to the expectation that sequencing depth would affect the degree of clonotype sharing among donors.

The donors were healthy, HIV-negative adults who had no recently reported acute infections or vaccinations. Every donor was a Caucasian adult residing in Nashville, Tennessee, USA. CD4+ T cells were enriched by magnetic negative selection, after which naive cells were positively selected on CD45RA and the negative fraction was taken as the memory subset. Blood was collected by leukapheresis, and PBMCs were isolated by Ficoll-Histopaque density gradient centrifugation and then cryopreserved in liquid nitrogen vapor phase. Analytical flow cytometry was used to check the purity and quantity of each magnetically sorted T cell population. Genomic DNA was isolated from every sorted fraction and measured by UV absorbance on a Nanodrop 2000c. The germline ends are 13 bases apart after V is trimmed by 4 bases and J by 0 bases. According to the germline V gene, CDR1 reads SQVTM and CDR2 reads ANQGSEA. The CDR3 measures 14 amino acids from cysteine to phenylalanine. The entry retains the CDR3 DNA only, 42 bases that are in frame from base 1.

Using the deep immunoSEQ assay, multiplex PCR amplified TCR CDR3 regions from genomic DNA. Genomic DNA extracted from each cell subset was distributed evenly over all wells of several immunoSEQ 96-well plates, and each plate served as one replicate. For sorted subsets, each replicate PCR was loaded with 200 ng genomic DNA, equivalent to 30,000 or so T cell genomes. Purified libraries were measured with a Qubit 3.0 fluorometer, size-checked on a Bioanalyzer 2100, and measured again with the KAPA Library Quantification kit. Each immunoSEQ 96-well plate was sequenced on its own single-read 150-cycle Illumina NextSeq 550 flow cell. For the original study's pipeline: The immunoSEQ output contained only junctional sequences without quality scores, so filtering could not match that applied to full-length reads. Sequences were annotated with PyIR, a Python wrapper for IgBLAST v1.9, and V/J genes and CDR3 were assigned using IMGT germline references. Reads were filtered out if the reads had weak V/J assignments (E-value above 1e-6), no CDR3, stop codons, out-of-frame junctions, or ambiguous translated residues. V3J clonotypes were defined by identical inferred V gene, J gene, and CDR3 amino acid sequence. Percentage overlap between repertoires was computed as shared unique clonotypes divided by the size of the smaller repertoire. Richness of each repertoire was evaluated using RTK rarefaction, the Chao1 estimator, and Recon v2.1 estimates of unobserved clonotypes. For all TCRbeta clonotypes obtained by the gDNA method from a few donors, generation probabilities were computed with OLGA. TCRdb re-hosts the immuneACCESS table, in-frame sequences only. Its copies lack some clones; in the studies checked, an unresolved V gene accounts for under half of them, and the cause for the rest is not known. That table gives V, J and clone size, and the DNA gave D and trimming. In this sample the table shows roughly 1,100,000 clones, approximately 70% of which occur a single time. The top ten clones comprise about 1.5% of the sample.

Sequencing used memory CD4+ T cells sorted from blood. The sample's cell subset or site label is to be understood as: CD45RA-negative fraction. This TCR was recovered from a young man in good health. The chain is made from TRBV29-1 and TRBJ2-7, with no reliable assignment of the D segment. The CDR3 region reads CSVAVLPSSYEQYF. The bases read TGCAGCGTTGCCGTCTTGCCGTCCTCCTACGAGCAGTACTTC.